Only a few counts were recorded for the clone carrying this TCR beta chain. What it binds is not known. These data belong to a study of beta chain features in type 1 diabetes. Study outcomes and limitations: TCRB rearrangement may or may not be influenced by HLA type; here this remained unresolved.

V dropped 6 bases and J dropped 0 bases, with 17 bases sitting between them. Looked up from germline, CDR1 is MDHEN and CDR2 is SYDVKM. This CDR3 is built from 17 residues. Every isolated RNA sample was fully reverse transcribed, so sequencing captured expressed TCRB transcripts. Libraries were prepared by immunoSEQ multiplex PCR; TCRdb keeps only in-frame clonotypes and omits some of them. This table has fewer than 400,000 clones, around 7.6% appearing once. It was via CD45RO/CCR7/CD25/CD127/CD95/CD27 that CD4+ naive, central memory, regulatory and stem cell-like memory cells were sorted. The chain joins TRBV28 to TRBJ1-4; D unresolved. Sequencing used central memory CD4+ T cells from blood. The source is a woman younger than 30 in good health. The DNA for the CDR3 is TGTGCCAGCAGATATACCGGGTCCCATGCAACTAATGAAAAACTGTTTTTT. This encodes CASRYTGSHATNEKLFF. The full variable domain, completed using reference TRBV28 and TRBJ1-4, is DVKVTQSSRYLVKRTGEKVFLECVQDMDHENMFWYRQDPGLGLRLIYFSYDVKMKEKGDIPEGYSVSREKKERFSLILESASTNQTSMYLCASRYTGSHATNEKLFFGSGTQLSVL.